The 29 T cell receptor beta chains listed next were all sequenced from one sample in a study of blood T cells in healthy people across ages. A second PCR of roughly 7 to 11 cycles used a sample-barcoded 5' primer and a J-beta primer mix. TCRdb reprocessed the 5' RACE reads with MiXCR, giving one entry per CDR3 protein. The table has some 1.4 million distinct CDR3 sequences, around two fifths seen once. Sequencing was performed on blood. Receptor source: a woman under 30 in good health.

This clonotype was counted a few times. This chain uses TRBV9 with TRBJ2-1; 7 bases are shared with TRBD1. CDR3 length: 15 residues. CDR1 SGDLS and CDR2 YYNGEE come from the germline V gene. The ends lost 3 bases at V and 4 bases at J; junction bases unmatched: 7. The CDR3 reads CASSGGGADYNEQFF. The CDR3 nucleotides are TGTGCCAGCAGCGGAGGGGGCGCTGATTACAATGAGCAGTTCTTC. The full variable domain, in which reference TRBV9 and TRBJ2-1 provide the parts outside the CDR3, is DSGVTQTPKHLITATGQRVTLRCSPRSGDLSVYWYQQSLDQGLQFLIQYYNGEERAKGNILERFSAQQFPDLHSELNLSSLELGDSALYFCASSGGGADYNEQFFGPGTRLTVL.

The chain joins TRBV4-1 to TRBJ2-1; 8 bases line up with TRBD2. The CDR3 has 11 amino acids. J was trimmed by 15 bases and V by 4 bases; bases with no gene match: 5. Germline V lookup: CDR1 MGHRA, CDR2 YSYEKL. CDR3 coding DNA: TGCGCCAGCAGCCGCGGGACTAGTCTGTTCTTC. It codes for CASSRGTSLFF.

The V and J genes are TRBV7-2 and TRBJ2-7; TRBD1 matches at 8 bases. The length of the CDR3 is 15 residues. Trimming at V came to 5 bases and at J to 2 bases, leaving 8 bases not matched to a gene. Germline CDR1 is SGHTA and CDR2 is FQGNSA. CDR3 bases: TGTGCCAGCAGCCCCACCCCAGGGGGCCCCTACGAGCAGTACTTC. Its protein product is CASSPTPGGPYEQYF.

The chain links TRBV4-1 to TRBJ2-1; 9 bases are a match to TRBD1. The CDR3 consists of 15 residues. Per the germline V gene, CDR1 is MGHRA and CDR2 is YSYEKL. The trim removed 5 bases at V and 7 bases at J, leaving 9 bases unmatched. Here the CDR3 DNA reads TGCGCCAGCAGCGCCCGGGACAGGGAGGGGAATGAGCAGTTCTTC. Amino acids: CASSARDREGNEQFF.

At least ten counts were recorded for this clonotype. This rearrangement joins TRBV6-1 to TRBJ1-1; TRBD1 matches at 7 bases. This CDR3 has 14 amino acids. Germline assignment: CDR1 MNHNS and CDR2 SASEGT. The V and J ends lost 6 bases and 2 bases, in that order; junction bases with no gene match: 6. CDR3 residues: CASSPRDRNTEAFF. CDR3 nucleotide sequence: TGTGCCAGCAGCCCTCGGGACAGAAACACTGAAGCTTTCTTT.

J is TRBJ1-4 and V is TRBV5-6; D gene uncertain. The CDR3 extends over 14 amino acids. Germline values: CDR1 SGHDT, CDR2 YYEEEE. V gave up 1 base and J gave up 7 bases, with 11 bases separating them. This CDR3 reads CASSLKARGEKLFF. DNA for the CDR3: TGTGCCAGCAGCTTGAAAGCTAGAGGTGAAAAACTGTTTTTT.

This chain joins TRBV4-2 and TRBJ2-4, with 9 bases fitting TRBD2. The junction had 15 bases not matched to a gene; V was cut back by 1 base and J by 11 bases. Germline CDR1 LGHNA, CDR2 YNFKEQ. The CDR3 runs 17 residues. The CDR3 loop is CASSQGIAGEGRDVQYF. DNA for the CDR3: TGTGCCAGCAGCCAAGGGATAGCGGGAGAGGGGAGGGACGTTCAGTACTTC.

The genes are TRBV10-2 and TRBJ2-7, with TRBD1 identical over 10 bases. CDR3 size: 14 residues. Per the germline V gene, CDR1 is WSHSY and CDR2 is SAAADI. V gave up 7 bases and J gave up 4 bases; unmatched junction bases: 7. Here the CDR3 DNA reads TGCGCCAGCAAGCAAGGACAGGGGGTGTACGAGCAGTACTTC. As protein: CASKQGQGVYEQYF.

This clonotype was picked up a small number of times. The chain uses TRBV28 and TRBJ2-5; perhaps TRBD1 as D (6 bases). With 6 bases removed from V and 0 bases from J, the gap between germline ends came to 8 bases. Germline assignment: CDR1 MDHEN and CDR2 SYDVKM. CDR3 length: 13 residues. The CDR3 loop reads CASSRGHQETQYF. The CDR3 nucleotides are TGTGCCAGCAGCAGGGGACACCAAGAGACCCAGTACTTC.

This chain links TRBV20-1 with TRBJ2-3, with TRBD1 identical over 9 bases. The CDR3 totals 13 residues. The junction had 2 bases not matched to a gene; V was cut back by 3 bases and J by 4 bases. Germline CDR1 DFQATT, CDR2 SNEGSKA (reference sequence). The CDR3 DNA follows: TGCAGTGCTAGTCGGACAGGGGCAGATACGCAGTATTTT. Translated: CSASRTGADTQYF.

Turning to this clonotype: A much more abundant neighbour one base away suggests this may be a read error. DNA for the CDR3: TGTGCCAGCAGATCGAGCTCGGGCTCCTACAATGAGCAGTACTTC. Translation: CASRSSSGSYNEQYF. The rearrangement joins TRBV3-1 to TRBJ2-1; D is ambiguous. The J call may be wrong; the DNA end is better matched by TRBJ2-7. Germline lookup yields CDR1 LGHDT and CDR2 YNNKEL (reference sequence). The CDR3 length is 15 residues.

This chain uses TRBV28 with TRBJ1-2; possibly TRBD1 for D (5 bases). The V gene's germline CDR1 is MDHEN and CDR2 SYDVKM. This CDR3 comprises 17 residues. V was trimmed by 2 bases and J by 4 bases, leaving 20 bases between them. This chain's CDR3 is CASSLLSKAGTVYGYTF. CDR3 DNA: TGTGCCAGCAGTTTACTATCAAAGGCGGGGACGGTCTATGGCTACACCTTC.

This clonotype was seen only once. The chain carries TRBV4-1 and TRBJ2-1, with D maybe TRBD2 (6 bases). V was clipped by 4 bases and J by 2 bases, with 15 bases between them. Germline V gene data show CDR1 as MGHRA and CDR2 as YSYEKL. The CDR3 runs to 16 residues. The CDR3 DNA reads as TGCGCCAGCAGCCGTGTACTAGCACCCCCCTACAATGAGCAGTTCTTC. Translating gives CASSRVLAPPYNEQFF.

The CDR3 sequence: CASSQRQGNTEAFF. For the CDR3, the DNA is TGCGCCAGCAGCCAACGACAGGGGAACACTGAAGCTTTCTTT. This chain joins TRBV4-1 and TRBJ1-1; 7 bases agree with TRBD1. The CDR3 extends over 14 amino acids. Germline assignment: CDR1 MGHRA and CDR2 YSYEKL. Trimming removed 2 bases from V and 1 base from J; junction bases left unmatched: 1.

The V and J genes are TRBV5-1 and TRBJ2-1, with D maybe TRBD1 (6 bases). The assigned J gene may be wrong: the sequence end matches TRBJ2-7 better. Germline V lookup: CDR1 SGHRS, CDR2 YFSETQ. CDR3 length equals 14 residues. CDR3 in amino acids: CASKGGPTYNEQYF. Here the CDR3 DNA reads TGCGCCAGCAAAGGGGGACCGACGTACAATGAGCAGTACTTC.

This clonotype was seen a few times. This chain links TRBV27 with TRBJ1-6; 10 bases map to TRBD1. This CDR3 region has 14 residues. Trimming took 6 bases from V and 9 from J; bases not matched to a gene: 5. In germline, CDR1 is MNHEY, CDR2 SMNVEV (reference sequence). CDR3 region: CASRPGTGVSPLHF. The CDR3 DNA sequence: TGTGCCAGCAGACCCGGGACAGGGGTTTCACCCCTCCACTTT.

The chain combines TRBV20-1 with TRBJ2-6; D is undetermined. The V and J ends lost 2 bases and 0 bases respectively, with 11 bases between them. Germline CDR1 reads DFQATT; CDR2 reads SNEGSKA (reference sequence). The length of the CDR3 is 16 residues. This CDR3 reads CSARFGSSSGANVLTF. CDR3 bases: TGCAGTGCTAGATTCGGCTCCAGCTCTGGGGCCAACGTCCTGACTTTC.

The chain carries TRBV7-2 and TRBJ2-1; no clear D. The J call may be mistaken, given a closer DNA end match to TRBJ2-7. Germline CDR1 reads SGHTA; CDR2 reads FQGNSA. There are 15 residues in the CDR3. CDR3 nucleotide sequence: TGTGCCAGCAGCTCGCCTCTAACGGGTTACAATGAGCAGTACTTC. Residues: CASSSPLTGYNEQYF.

In its sample, this clonotype was seen a few times. V and J are TRBV20-1 and TRBJ1-2, with 7 bases matching TRBD1. The CDR3 is made up of 12 amino acids. Trimming cost V 6 bases and J 2 bases; bases outside gene matches: 3. Germline CDR1 reads DFQATT; CDR2 reads SNEGSKA (reference sequence). The CDR3 loop reads CSARRGNYGYTF. CDR3 nucleotide sequence: TGCAGTGCCCGCAGGGGGAACTATGGCTACACCTTC.

This clonotype was found a few times. V usage is TRBV4-2 and J usage is TRBJ2-2; D unresolved. Trimming left V 5 bases short and J 3 bases short, with 19 bases between. Looked up from germline, CDR1 is LGHNA and CDR2 is YNFKEQ. The CDR3 is 17 residues long. The CDR3 loop reads CASSLPAQRSDTGELFF. For the CDR3, the DNA is TGTGCCAGCAGCTTACCGGCCCAGCGCTCGGACACCGGGGAGCTGTTTTTT.

The CDR3 loop is CASSLSSLDIDEQYF. DNA for the CDR3: TGTGCCAGCAGTTTATCATCCTTGGACATCGACGAGCAGTACTTC. J is TRBJ2-7 and V is TRBV27, with a possible D match to TRBD1 (5 bases). Germline values: CDR1 MNHEY, CDR2 SMNVEV (reference sequence). The ends were cut back, 0 bases at V and 5 bases at J, with 14 bases in the middle. The CDR3 loop spans 15 amino acids.

The chain employs TRBV5-1 and TRBJ1-6, with 7 bases that match TRBD1. Trimming took 4 bases from V and 8 from J; bases not matched to a gene: 12. Germline V CDR1 and CDR2: SGHRS, YFSETQ. There are 16 residues in the CDR3. For the CDR3, the DNA is TGCGCCAGCAGCGACAGGGTGGTCGGGACCGATTCACCCCTCCACTTT. This translates into CASSDRVVGTDSPLHF. The full variable domain, rest sourced from reference TRBV5-1 and TRBJ1-6, is KAGVTQTPRYLIKTRGQQVTLSCSPISGHRSVSWYQQTPGQGLQFLFEYFSETQRNKGNFPGRFSGRQFSNSRSEMNVSTLELGDSALYLCASSDRVVGTDSPLHFGNGTRLTVT.

Concerning this clonotype: A read error may produce the germline difference seen at one junction end. V and J are TRBV28 and TRBJ1-2, with no clear D. The length of the CDR3 is 13 residues. Per the germline V gene, CDR1 is MDHEN and CDR2 is SYDVKM. CDR3 DNA: TGCGCCAGCAGTGCCTCGCAGGACTATGGCTACACCTTC. It encodes CASSASQDYGYTF.

This clonotype was detected only a few times. This chain uses TRBV7-7 with TRBJ2-7; tentatively, D is TRBD2 (6 bases). Germline V lookup: CDR1 SSHAT, CDR2 FNYEAQ (reference sequence). This CDR3 is 15 amino acids long. The V gene lost 1 base and the J gene lost 2 bases, with 12 bases spanning the gap. The DNA of the CDR3 is TGTGCCAGCAGCTTAGTCGGTAGCGGCACCTACGAGCAGTACTTC. Its translation: CASSLVGSGTYEQYF.

This clonotype was observed a few times. The chain uses TRBV29-1 and TRBJ1-5, with D perhaps TRBD1 (6 bases). The germline V gene has CDR1 SQVTM and CDR2 ANQGSEA. This CDR3 comprises 12 residues. V lost 7 bases to trimming and J lost 3 bases, with 10 bases between them. The CDR3 bases are TGCAGCGCGGCAGGGGACAATCAGCCCCAGCATTTT. Translating it yields CSAAGDNQPQHF.

The gene calls are TRBV13 and TRBJ1-2; D uncertain. Deletions cut 5 bases from V and 2 bases from J, with 18 bases between. The CDR3 contains 16 residues. The germline CDR1 and CDR2 sequences are PRHDT and FYEKMQ (reference sequence). The DNA for the CDR3 is TGTGCCAGCAGCCCGTGGGGAACCTCTATCAACTATGGCTACACCTTC. The encoded protein is CASSPWGTSINYGYTF.

V gene TRBV29-1 combines with J gene TRBJ2-1; D is tentatively TRBD1 or TRBD2 (6 bases each). The CDR3 runs to 15 residues. The germline V gene has CDR1 SQVTM and CDR2 ANQGSEA. V lost 0 bases and J 10 bases, leaving 19 bases between the germline ends. Here the CDR3 reads CSVEDLNGGSREQFF. CDR3 nucleotide sequence: TGCAGCGTTGAAGATCTCAACGGGGGCTCACGGGAGCAGTTCTTC.

The chain combines TRBV1 with TRBJ2-1; the D call in the table, TRBD2, was not verified against the DNA. TRBV1 is a pseudogene segment. CDR3 length: 17 residues. The CDR3 loop reads CTSSQVTGGPTGDEQFF. The DNA for the CDR3 is TGCACCAGCAGCCAAGTGACGGGAGGCCCGACTGGGGATGAGCAGTTCTTC.

This rearrangement joins TRBV20-1 to TRBJ2-3, with 8 positions matching TRBD2. CDR3 length: 16 amino acids. In germline, CDR1 is DFQATT, CDR2 SNEGSKA (reference sequence). With V trimmed by 6 bases and J by 2 bases, 13 bases remained unmatched. The DNA of the CDR3 is TGCAGTGCCCCGCCCCCAGCGGGGGCCACCACAGATACGCAGTATTTT. As protein: CSAPPPAGATTDTQYF.